This T cell receptor (beta chain) comes out of a study of CD8+CD57+ T cells in acquired aplastic anemia. Looking at the study overall: DNA from sorted CD4+ and CD8+ cells averaged around 3.5 ug.

Researchers used genomic DNA as the template to profile TCR beta VDJ and CDR3. Each CDR3 protein is one row after TCRdb ran MiXCR on the reads. Here the sample spans more than 150,000 distinct CDR3 sequences, about half being singletons. Patients picked for sequencing had shown CD8+CD57+ cell expansion detected by flow cytometry. The germline CDR1 and CDR2 sequences are DFQATT and SNEGSKA (reference sequence). The ends were cut back, 5 bases at V and 5 bases at J, with 12 bases in the middle. The CDR3 runs 13 residues. Study conclusions and caveats: Patients shared some 30 CD8+ CDR3 sequences with controls.

This clonotype appeared a single time. Its antigen is currently unknown. Sequencing was carried out using sorted CD4+, CD8+, or CD8+CD57+ T cells (not recorded which) from PBMCs. The chain carries TRBV20-1 and TRBJ1-4, with unresolved D. This TCR derives from a human donor with aplastic anemia. The CDR3 DNA is TGCAGTGCTTGGACTCAGTCCAATGAAAAACTGTTTTTT. It translates to CSAWTQSNEKLFF.